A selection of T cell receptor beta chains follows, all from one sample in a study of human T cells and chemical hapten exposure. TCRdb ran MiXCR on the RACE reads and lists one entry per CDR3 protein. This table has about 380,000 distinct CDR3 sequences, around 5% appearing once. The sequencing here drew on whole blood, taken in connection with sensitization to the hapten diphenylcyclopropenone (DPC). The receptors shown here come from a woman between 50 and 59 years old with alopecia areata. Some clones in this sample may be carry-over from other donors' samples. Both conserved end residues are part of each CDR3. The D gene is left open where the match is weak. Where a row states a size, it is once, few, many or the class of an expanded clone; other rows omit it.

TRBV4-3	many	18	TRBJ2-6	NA	CASSQDSWGGSGANVLTF	TGCGCCAGCAGCCAAGATAGCTGGGGTGGCTCTGGGGCCAACGTCCTGACTTTC
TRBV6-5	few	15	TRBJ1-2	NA	CASSYSRIGGYGYTF	TGTGCCAGCAGTTACTCGAGAATAGGGGGCTATGGCTACACCTTC
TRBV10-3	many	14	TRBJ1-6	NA	CAISDGQGNSPLHF	TGTGCCATCAGTGACGGGCAGGGGAATTCACCCCTCCACTTT
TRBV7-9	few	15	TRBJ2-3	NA	CASSPEVGGTDTQYF	TGTGCCAGCAGCCCCGAGGTGGGGGGCACAGATACGCAGTATTTT
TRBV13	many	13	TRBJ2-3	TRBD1	CASRTTGADTQYF	TGTGCCAGCAGGACGACAGGGGCCGATACGCAGTATTTT
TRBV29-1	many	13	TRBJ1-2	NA	CSVPGPQEYGYTF	TGCAGCGTCCCCGGACCCCAGGAATATGGCTACACCTTC
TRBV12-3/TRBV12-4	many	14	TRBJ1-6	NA	CASSLEGSKSPLHF	TGTGCCAGCAGTTTAGAGGGTAGCAAGTCACCCCTCCACTTT
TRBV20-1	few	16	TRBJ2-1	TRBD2	CSARPLLAVSYNEQFF	TGCAGTGCTAGACCCCTACTAGCGGTCTCCTACAATGAGCAGTTCTTC
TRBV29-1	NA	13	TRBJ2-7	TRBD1	CSVTGVGPYEQYF	TGCAGCGTCACAGGGGTGGGGCCCTACGAGCAGTACTTC
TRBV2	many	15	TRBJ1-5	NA	CASSVDVDSNQPQHF	TGTGCCAGCAGTGTAGACGTTGATAGCAATCAGCCCCAGCATTTT
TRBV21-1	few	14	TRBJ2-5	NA	CASSKFSVQETQYF	TGTGCCAGCAGCAAATTTTCAGTCCAAGAGACCCAGTACTTC
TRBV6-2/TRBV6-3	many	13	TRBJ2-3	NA	CASNDRSTDTQYF	TGTGCCAGCAACGACAGGTCCACAGATACGCAGTATTTT
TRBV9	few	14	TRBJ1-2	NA	CASSVGQEDYGYTF	TGTGCCAGCAGCGTAGGACAGGAAGACTATGGCTACACCTTC
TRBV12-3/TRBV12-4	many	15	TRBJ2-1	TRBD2	CASSRPSGSYNEQFF	TGTGCCAGCAGCCGCCCTAGCGGGAGCTACAATGAGCAGTTCTTC
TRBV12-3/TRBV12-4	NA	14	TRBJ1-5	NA	CASTDSTARGPQHF	TGTGCCAGCACCGACTCGACGGCGCGGGGTCCCCAGCATTTT
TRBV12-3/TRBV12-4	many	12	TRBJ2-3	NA	CASSFTADTQYF	TGTGCCAGCAGTTTCACTGCAGATACGCAGTATTTT
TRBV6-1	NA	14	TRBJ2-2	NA	CASSEAGESGELFF	TGTGCCAGCAGTGAAGCGGGGGAGAGCGGGGAGCTGTTTTTT
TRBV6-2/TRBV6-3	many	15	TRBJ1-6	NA	CASSYSGGNNSPLHF	TGTGCCAGCAGTTACTCCGGGGGTAACAATTCACCCCTCCACTTT
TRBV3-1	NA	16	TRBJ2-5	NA	CASSQQGEGYQETQYF	TGTGCCAGCAGCCAACAGGGAGAGGGGTACCAAGAGACCCAGTACTTC
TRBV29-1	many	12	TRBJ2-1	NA	CSVERQSNEQFF	TGCAGCGTTGAGCGGCAGTCCAATGAGCAGTTCTTC
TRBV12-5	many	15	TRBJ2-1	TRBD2	CASGLASGSVAEQFF	TGTGCTAGTGGTTTAGCTAGCGGGAGTGTCGCTGAGCAGTTCTTC
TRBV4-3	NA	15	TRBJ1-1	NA	CASSQEAPGNTEAFF	TGCGCCAGCAGCCAAGAGGCCCCGGGGAACACTGAAGCTTTCTTT
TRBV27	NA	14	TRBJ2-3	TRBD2	CASSWTRSTDTQYF	TGTGCCAGCAGTTGGACTAGAAGCACAGATACGCAGTATTTT
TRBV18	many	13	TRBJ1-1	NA	CASSPPGNTEAFF	TGTGCCAGCAGCCCCCCGGGGAACACTGAAGCTTTCTTT
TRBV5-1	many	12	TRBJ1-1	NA	CASRTENTEAFF	TGCGCCAGCAGGACCGAGAACACTGAAGCTTTCTTT
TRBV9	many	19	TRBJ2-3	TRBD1	CASSLRLGTGGVGTDTQYF	TGTGCCAGCAGCCTACGACTGGGGACAGGGGGAGTAGGCACAGATACGCAGTATTTT
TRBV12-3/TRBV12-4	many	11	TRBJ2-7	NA	CASSPAYEQYF	TGTGCCAGCAGCCCCGCCTACGAGCAGTACTTC
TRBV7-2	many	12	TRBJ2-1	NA	CASTQSYNEQFF	TGTGCCAGCACCCAATCCTACAATGAGCAGTTCTTC
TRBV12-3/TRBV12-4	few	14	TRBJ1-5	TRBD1	CASSLGQTNQPQHF	TGTGCCAGCAGTTTGGGACAGACCAATCAGCCCCAGCATTTT
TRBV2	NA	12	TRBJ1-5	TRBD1	CASSEQGGPQHF	TGTGCCAGCAGTGAACAGGGGGGGCCCCAGCATTTT
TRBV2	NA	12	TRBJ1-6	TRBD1	CASKTGDSPLHF	TGTGCCAGCAAGACAGGGGATTCACCCCTCCACTTT
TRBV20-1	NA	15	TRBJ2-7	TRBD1	CSARSTLGGPYEQYF	TGCAGTGCTAGAAGCACCCTAGGGGGCCCCTACGAGCAGTACTTC
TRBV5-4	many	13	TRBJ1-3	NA	CASSFRAGNTIYF	TGTGCCAGCAGCTTCAGGGCTGGAAACACCATATATTTT
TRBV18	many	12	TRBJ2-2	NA	CASSRADGELFF	TGTGCCAGCTCACGGGCGGACGGGGAGCTGTTTTTT
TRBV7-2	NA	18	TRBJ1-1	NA	CASSLYVGIQGENTEAFF	TGTGCCAGCAGCTTATACGTGGGGATACAGGGAGAGAACACTGAAGCTTTCTTT
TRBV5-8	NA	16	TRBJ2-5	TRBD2	CASSLPPGRGGETQYF	TGTGCCAGCAGCTTGCCTCCAGGCCGGGGGGGTGAAACCCAGTACTTC
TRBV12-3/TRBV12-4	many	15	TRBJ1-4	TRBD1	CASSLGGQGREKLFF	TGTGCCAGCAGTTTAGGGGGACAGGGCCGAGAAAAACTGTTTTTT
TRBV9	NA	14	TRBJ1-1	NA	CASSAGGHLTEAFF	TGTGCCAGCAGCGCGGGGGGACATCTCACTGAAGCTTTCTTT
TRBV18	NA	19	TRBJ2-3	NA	CASSPPFRSGVEGTDTQYF	TGTGCCAGCTCACCACCGTTTAGGAGCGGCGTCGAGGGCACAGATACGCAGTATTTT
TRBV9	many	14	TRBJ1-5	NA	CASSVAGINQPQHF	TGTGCCAGCAGCGTAGCCGGGATCAATCAGCCCCAGCATTTT
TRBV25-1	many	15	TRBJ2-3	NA	CASSDLGEVSDTQYF	TGTGCCAGCAGTGACCTAGGGGAAGTCTCAGATACGCAGTATTTT
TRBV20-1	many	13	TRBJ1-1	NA	CSARGSLGEEAFF	TGCAGTGCTAGAGGATCCCTTGGGGAGGAAGCTTTCTTT
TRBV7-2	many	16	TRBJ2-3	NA	CASSSAPQRGTDTQYF	TGTGCCAGCAGCTCAGCCCCACAAAGGGGAACAGATACGCAGTATTTT
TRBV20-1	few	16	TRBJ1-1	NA	CSASGLSHFVTTEAFF	TGCAGTGCTAGCGGTCTCAGCCATTTTGTTACCACTGAAGCTTTCTTT
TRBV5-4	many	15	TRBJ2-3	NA	CASSSRQEDTDTQYF	TGTGCCAGCAGCTCCCGTCAGGAAGACACAGATACGCAGTATTTT
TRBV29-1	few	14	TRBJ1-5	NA	CSVPSRASNQPQHF	TGCAGCGTCCCGTCCAGGGCTAGCAATCAGCCCCAGCATTTT
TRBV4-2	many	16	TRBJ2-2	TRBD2	CASSPMGLAGTGELFF	TGTGCCAGCAGCCCAATGGGACTAGCGGGCACCGGGGAGCTGTTTTTT
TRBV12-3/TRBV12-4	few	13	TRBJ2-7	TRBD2	CASWVAGDYEQYF	TGTGCTTCGTGGGTAGCGGGGGACTACGAGCAGTACTTC
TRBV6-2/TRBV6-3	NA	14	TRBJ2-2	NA	CASRRGTVTGELFF	TGTGCCAGCAGACGGGGAACGGTCACCGGGGAGCTGTTTTTT
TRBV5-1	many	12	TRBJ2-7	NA	CASSHPDSEQYF	TGCGCCAGCAGTCACCCGGATTCCGAGCAGTACTTC
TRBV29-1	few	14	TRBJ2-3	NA	CSGSLATSTDTQYF	TGCAGCGGCTCCTTAGCTACTAGCACAGATACGCAGTATTTT
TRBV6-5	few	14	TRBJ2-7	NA	CASSYSGTKYEQYF	TGTGCCAGCAGTTACTCAGGGACCAAATACGAGCAGTACTTC
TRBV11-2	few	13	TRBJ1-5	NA	CASSLGERQPQHF	TGTGCCAGCAGCTTAGGGGAGAGGCAGCCCCAGCATTTT
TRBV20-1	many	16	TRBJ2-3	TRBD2	CSADGTSGAFTDTQYF	TGCAGTGCCGATGGGACTAGCGGGGCTTTCACAGATACGCAGTATTTT
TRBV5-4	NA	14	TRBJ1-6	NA	CASSLEGMNSPLHF	TGTGCCAGCAGCTTGGAGGGGATGAATTCACCCCTCCACTTT
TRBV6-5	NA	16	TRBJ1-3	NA	CASSPSAPGSGNTIYF	TGTGCCAGCAGCCCTTCGGCGCCCGGCTCTGGAAACACCATATATTTT
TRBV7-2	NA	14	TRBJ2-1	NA	CASTRGSSYNEQFF	TGTGCCAGCACCCGAGGGAGCTCCTACAATGAGCAGTTCTTC
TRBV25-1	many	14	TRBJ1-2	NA	CASSPGQAPAGYTF	TGTGCCAGCAGCCCGGGGCAGGCGCCGGCTGGCTACACCTTC
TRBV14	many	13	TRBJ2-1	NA	CASSVVGYNEQFF	TGTGCCAGCAGCGTGGTGGGTTACAATGAGCAGTTCTTC